Below, 6 T cell receptor beta chains from the same sample are listed, as sequenced in a study of blood T cell repertoires in COVID-19. The assay was immunoSEQ multiplex PCR, and TCRdb's table has in-frame clones only and misses some. The sample lists around 470,000 clones, 80% to 95% seen once, with 0.6% in the top ten. The specimen was PBMCs or T cells enriched from blood (not recorded which). The source is a man younger than 30 who had recovered from COVID-19.

This clone was counted once. The J gene is TRBJ1-5, the V gene TRBV24-1; maybe TRBD1 (6 bases). Trimming took off 7 bases at V and 5 bases at J, with 20 bases between the two ends. Per the germline V gene, CDR1 is KGHDR and CDR2 is SFDVKD. The CDR3 loop spans 16 amino acids. Written as DNA, the CDR3 is TGTGCCACCAGGTACGTGGGGGCGAATGAAGATCAGCCCCAGCATTTT. Amino acid sequence: CATRYVGANEDQPQHF.

As regards this clone: No conserved phenylalanine or tryptophan ends this CDR3, so it is likely a read error. No DNA is shown, since the ends of the CDR3 on it are uncertain; the CDR3 is the one TCRdb lists. The chain employs TRBV24-1 and TRBJ1-2; TRBD1 is the table's D call and was not checked against the DNA. The CDR3 is made up of 13 amino acids, end residues included. Looked up from germline, CDR1 is KGHDR and CDR2 is SFDVKD. CDR3 region: CATSDLEGQGLVA.

The chain has TRBV5-4 and TRBJ2-7; TRBD2 matches 9 bases. Germline values: CDR1 SGHNT, CDR2 YYREEE (reference sequence). This CDR3 comprises 14 residues. After removal of 2 bases from V and 3 bases from J, the junction contained 3 bases not matched to a gene. In DNA form, the CDR3 reads TGTGCCAGCAGCTTCAAGACTAGCGGCTACGAGCAGTACTTC. Residues: CASSFKTSGYEQYF.

CDR3 sequence reads: CASSQRRSKTGEFQPQHF. CDR3 DNA: TGCGCCAGCAGCCAACGACGATCCAAGACAGGCGAGTTTCAGCCCCAGCATTTT. V gene TRBV4-1 combines with J gene TRBJ1-5; tentative D call: TRBD1 (6 bases). V was pared by 2 bases and J by 6 bases, with 23 bases between. Looked up from germline, CDR1 is MGHRA and CDR2 is YSYEKL. CDR3 length: 18 amino acids.

This rearrangement joins TRBV2 to TRBJ1-1, with D perhaps matching TRBD1 (6 bases). The germline CDR1 and CDR2 sequences are SNHLY and FYNNEI. V was trimmed by 10 bases and J by 5 bases, leaving 17 bases between them. CDR3 length: 13 residues. CDR3: CATLRGVWTEAFF. The DNA for the CDR3 is TGTGCCACCCTCAGGGGAGTTTGGACTGAAGCTTTCTTT. Variable domain in full (rest from reference TRBV2 and TRBJ1-1): EPEVTQTPSHQVTQMGQEVILRCVPISNHLYFYWYRQILGQKVEFLVSFYNNEISEKSEIFDDQFSVERPDGSNFTLKIRSTKLEDSAMYFCATLRGVWTEAFFGQGTRLTVV.

The rearrangement links TRBV10-2 to TRBJ1-1; unclear D gene. The CDR3 length is 16 residues. Germline CDR1 WSHSY, CDR2 SAAADI. V was pared by 6 bases and J by 0 bases, with 17 bases between. Here the CDR3 DNA reads TGCGCCAGCAGGGGGAGTGGGGTTGATATGAACACTGAAGCTTTCTTT. Amino acids: CASRGSGVDMNTEAFF.